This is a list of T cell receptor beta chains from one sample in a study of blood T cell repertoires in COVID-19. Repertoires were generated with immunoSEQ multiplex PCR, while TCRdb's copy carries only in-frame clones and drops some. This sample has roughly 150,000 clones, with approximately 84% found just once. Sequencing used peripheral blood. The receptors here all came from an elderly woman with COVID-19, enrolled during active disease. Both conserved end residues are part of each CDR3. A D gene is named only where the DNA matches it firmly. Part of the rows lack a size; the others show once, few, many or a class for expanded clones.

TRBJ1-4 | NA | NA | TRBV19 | CASERGRGGEKLFF | TGTGCCAGTGAAAGGGGGAGGGGAGGGGAAAAACTGTTTTTT
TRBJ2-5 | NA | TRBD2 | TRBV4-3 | CASRSGGARETQYF | TGCGCCAGCAGGAGCGGGGGGGCTCGGGAGACCCAGTACTTC
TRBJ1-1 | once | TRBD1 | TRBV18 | CASSLDRGTEAFF | TGTGCCAGCTCCCTCGACAGGGGCACTGAAGCTTTCTTT
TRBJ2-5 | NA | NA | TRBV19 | CASSIRFGQGGETQYF | TGTGCCAGTAGTATCAGGTTCGGACAGGGAGGGGAGACCCAGTACTTC
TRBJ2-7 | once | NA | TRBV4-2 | CASSQETGEQYF | TGTGCCAGCAGCCAAGAAACAGGGGAGCAGTACTTC
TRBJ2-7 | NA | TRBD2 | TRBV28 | CASSGAGASGTYEQYF | TGTGCCAGCAGTGGCGCCGGTGCTAGCGGGACCTACGAGCAGTACTTC
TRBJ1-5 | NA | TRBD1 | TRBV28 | CASSTQGAYNQPQHF | TGTGCCAGCAGTACACAGGGGGCGTACAATCAGCCCCAGCATTTT
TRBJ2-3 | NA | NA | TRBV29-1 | CSVERVTDTQYF | TGCAGCGTTGAACGCGTCACAGATACGCAGTATTTT
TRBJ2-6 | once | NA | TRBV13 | CASSLRGGAPSGANVLTF | TGTGCCAGCAGCTTACGCGGCGGGGCCCCTTCTGGGGCCAACGTCCTGACTTTC
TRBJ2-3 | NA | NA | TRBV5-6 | CASSLWQGGNTDTQYF | TGTGCCAGCAGCTTGTGGCAGGGCGGAAACACAGATACGCAGTATTTT
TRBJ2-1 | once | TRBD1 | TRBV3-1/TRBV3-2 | CASSQNRGRYNEQFF | TGTGCCAGCAGCCAAAACAGGGGGCGGTACAATGAGCAGTTCTTC
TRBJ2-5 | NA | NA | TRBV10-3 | CAIRQDSNQETQYF | TGTGCCATCAGGCAAGACAGTAACCAAGAGACCCAGTACTTC
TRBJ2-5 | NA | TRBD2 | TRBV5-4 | CASSDWTVLAGGAQYF | TGTGCCAGCAGCGATTGGACGGTACTAGCGGGAGGGGCCCAGTACTTC
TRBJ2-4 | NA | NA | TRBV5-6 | CASSPTGRRNIQYF | TGTGCCAGCAGTCCTACAGGCCGCAGAAACATTCAGTACTTC
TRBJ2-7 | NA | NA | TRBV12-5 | CASGLGVTYEQYF | TGTGCTAGTGGTTTGGGAGTGACCTACGAGCAGTACTTC
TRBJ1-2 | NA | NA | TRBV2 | CASSMTGGYGYTF | TGTGCCAGCAGTATGACAGGTGGCTATGGCTACACCTTC
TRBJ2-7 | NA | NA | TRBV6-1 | CASSESFRSEQYF | TGTGCCAGCAGTGAGAGTTTCAGGTCCGAGCAGTACTTC
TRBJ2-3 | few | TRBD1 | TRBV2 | CASSERQGADTQYF | TGTGCCAGCAGTGAAAGACAGGGCGCAGATACGCAGTATTTT
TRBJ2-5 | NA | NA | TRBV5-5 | CASSFGGSETQYF | TGTGCCAGCAGCTTTGGGGGGTCAGAGACCCAGTACTTC
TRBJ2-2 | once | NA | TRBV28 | CAVTGLPGELFF | TGTGCCGTCACAGGGCTCCCCGGGGAGCTGTTTTTT
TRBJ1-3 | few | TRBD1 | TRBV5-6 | CASSFIGTGVYF | TGTGCCAGCAGCTTTATCGGGACAGGGGTTTATTTT
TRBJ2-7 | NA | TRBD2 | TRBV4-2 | CASSRGLAGEYEQYF | TGTGCCAGCAGCCGTGGACTAGCGGGAGAGTACGAGCAGTACTTC
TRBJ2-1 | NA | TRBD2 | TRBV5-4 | CASSLASGLAGFVYNEQFF | TGTGCCAGCAGCTTGGCCAGTGGACTAGCGGGGTTCGTATACAATGAGCAGTTCTTC
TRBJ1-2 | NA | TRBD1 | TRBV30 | CASRAGQGALLAYGYTF | TGTGCCTCTCGCGCAGGACAGGGGGCGCTATTGGCCTATGGCTACACCTTC
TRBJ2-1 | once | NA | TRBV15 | CATSRGRGDNYNEQFF | TGTGCCACCAGCAGAGGTAGGGGTGACAACTACAATGAGCAGTTCTTC
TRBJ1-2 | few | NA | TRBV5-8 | CASSFGLGYTF | TGTGCCAGCAGTTTTGGACTTGGCTACACCTTC
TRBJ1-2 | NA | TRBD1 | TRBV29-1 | CSVEDYAGGYGYTF | TGCAGCGTTGAAGATTACGCAGGGGGTTACGGCTACACCTTC
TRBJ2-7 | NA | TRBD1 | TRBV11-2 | CASSPRTGAHTYEQYF | TGTGCCAGCAGCCCCAGGACAGGGGCTCATACCTACGAGCAGTACTTC
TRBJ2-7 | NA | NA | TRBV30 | CAWSGIGDEQYF | TGTGCCTGGAGTGGGATAGGGGACGAGCAGTACTTC
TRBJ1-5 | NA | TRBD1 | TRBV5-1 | CASSLGDAGGGQPQHF | TGCGCCAGCAGCTTGGGGGATGCAGGGGGAGGCCAGCCCCAGCATTTT
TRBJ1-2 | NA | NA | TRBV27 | CASSRQMNYGYTF | TGTGCCAGCAGCCGACAGATGAACTATGGCTACACCTTC
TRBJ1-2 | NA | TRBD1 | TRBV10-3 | CAINQGAVDGYTF | TGTGCCATCAATCAGGGGGCGGTAGATGGCTACACCTTC
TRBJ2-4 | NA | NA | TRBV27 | CASSLTGNLAKNIQYF | TGTGCCAGCAGTCTTACAGGCAACCTAGCCAAAAACATTCAGTACTTC
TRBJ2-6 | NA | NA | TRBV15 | CATSRPPGGASGANVLTF | TGTGCCACCAGCAGACCCCCGGGTGGAGCCTCTGGGGCCAACGTCCTGACTTTC
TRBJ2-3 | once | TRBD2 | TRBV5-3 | CARSRKGLAGGNSTDTQYF | TGTGCCAGAAGCCGAAAGGGACTAGCGGGAGGAAATAGCACAGATACGCAGTATTTT
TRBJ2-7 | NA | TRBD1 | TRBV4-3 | CASSPGQGHSYEQYF | TGCGCCAGCAGCCCAGGACAGGGGCATTCCTACGAGCAGTACTTC
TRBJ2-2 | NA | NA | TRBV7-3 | CASSLYTGELFF | TGTGCCAGCAGCCTGTACACCGGGGAGCTGTTTTTT
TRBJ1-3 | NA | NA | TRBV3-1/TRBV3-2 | CASSTRVSGNTIYF | TGTGCCAGCAGCACTAGGGTTTCGGGAAACACCATATATTTT
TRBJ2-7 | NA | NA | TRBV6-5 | CASLSPGSYEQYF | TGTGCCAGCTTATCACCGGGGTCCTACGAGCAGTACTTC
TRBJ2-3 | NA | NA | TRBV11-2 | CASSGSKDTQYF | TGTGCCAGCAGCGGGAGCAAAGATACGCAGTATTTT
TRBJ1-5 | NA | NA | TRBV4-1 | CASSRTAPNQPQHF | TGCGCCAGCAGCAGGACAGCCCCCAATCAGCCCCAGCATTTT
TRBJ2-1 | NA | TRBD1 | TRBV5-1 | CASSANTGGSYNEQFF | TGCGCCAGCAGCGCGAATACAGGGGGGTCCTACAATGAGCAGTTCTTC
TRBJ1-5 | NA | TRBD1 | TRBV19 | CASKGTVSNQPQHF | TGTGCCAGTAAGGGGACAGTCTCCAATCAGCCCCAGCATTTT
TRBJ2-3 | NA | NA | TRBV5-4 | CASSSDSPDTQYF | TGTGCCAGCAGTTCGGACAGTCCAGATACGCAGTATTTT
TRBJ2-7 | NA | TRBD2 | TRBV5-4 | CASSWASGRNYEQYF | TGTGCCAGCAGCTGGGCTAGCGGGAGAAACTACGAGCAGTACTTC